The 11 T cell receptor beta chains below were found in one sample sequenced in a study of CD8+ T cells in alopecia areata. Extraction of RNA preceded its reverse transcription into cDNA, which served as the sequencing template. Sequencing was performed with immunoSEQ multiplex PCR; in TCRdb, only in-frame clones are kept and a portion is missing. This table has roughly 200,000 clones, 63% appearing once. This specimen consisted of CD4+ T cells sorted from blood, obtained at week 0. The receptors stem from a human donor with alopecia areata.

A few counts support this clone. V and J are TRBV10-3 and TRBJ2-7; D is undetermined. This CDR3 is 12 amino acids long. Between the trimmed V and J ends, which lost 4 bases and 3 bases, there was a span of 7 bases. The germline V gene has CDR1 ENHRY and CDR2 SYGVKD. DNA of the CDR3: TGTGCCATCAGTGCTCGCGACTACGAGCAGTACTTC. Translating it yields CAISARDYEQYF.

This clone was seen only a few times. The chain combines TRBV27 with TRBJ1-2; 10 bases agree with TRBD1. The CDR3 contains 13 residues. CDR1 is MNHEY and CDR2 is SMNVEV in the germline V gene (reference sequence). Trimming removed 6 bases from V and 8 bases from J; junction bases left unmatched: 6. The CDR3 nucleotides are TGTGCCAGCAGGCGACAGGGGGCCAGAGGCTACACCTTC. This sequence encodes CASRRQGARGYTF.

V and J are TRBV25-1 and TRBJ2-2; perhaps TRBD1 as D (5 bases). The V gene's germline CDR1 is MGHDK and CDR2 SYGVNS. The V and J ends lost 1 base and 8 bases respectively, with 14 bases between them. The length of the CDR3 is 15 residues. The CDR3 region is CASSESKTRGGELFF. CDR3 sequence (DNA): TGTGCCAGCAGTGAATCTAAGACAAGGGGAGGGGAGCTGTTTTTT.

This chain uses TRBV30 with TRBJ2-6; D perhaps matches TRBD2 (6 bases). The V gene lost 6 bases and the J gene lost 4 bases, with 19 bases spanning the gap. Germline V CDR1 and CDR2: GTSNPN, SVGIG (reference sequence). This CDR3 is built from 16 residues. CDR3 in amino acids: CACTGTPAVGANVLTF. DNA for the CDR3: TGTGCCTGTACCGGGACTCCGGCGGTAGGGGCCAACGTCCTGACTTTC.

The rearrangement joins TRBV30 to TRBJ1-6, with unresolved D. The CDR3 is 14 residues long. Trimming stripped 3 bases from V and 8 bases from J, with 14 bases between. CDR1 and CDR2 (germline): GTSNPN, SVGIG (reference sequence). For the CDR3, the DNA is TGTGCCTGGAGGTCGGAGTTGGGAGATTCACCCCTCCACTTT. Amino acids: CAWRSELGDSPLHF.

The rearrangement links TRBV5-1 to TRBJ2-1; D uncertain. V lost 2 bases, J lost 5 bases, and 8 bases lay in between. Per germline, CDR1 SGHRS and CDR2 YFSETQ. The CDR3 spans 13 residues. The CDR3 region is CASSFNSNNEQFF. The DNA for the CDR3 is TGCGCCAGCAGCTTCAACAGTAACAATGAGCAGTTCTTC. Together with reference TRBV5-1 and TRBJ2-1, the CDR3 gives the full variable domain: KAGVTQTPRYLIKTRGQQVTLSCSPISGHRSVSWYQQTPGQGLQFLFEYFSETQRNKGNFPGRFSGRQFSNSRSEMNVSTLELGDSALYLCASSFNSNNEQFFGPGTRLTVL.

This clone was seen a handful of times. This chain joins TRBV4-3 and TRBJ2-1, with D possibly matching TRBD1 (5 bases). CDR1 and CDR2 (germline): LGHNA, YSLEER. Trimming took off 0 bases at V and 6 bases at J, with 15 bases between the two ends. The CDR3 covers 16 residues. The CDR3 bases are TGCGCCAGCAGCCAAGATGGGGCTACAATCACCAATGAGCAGTTCTTC. Amino acid sequence: CASSQDGATITNEQFF.

The CDR3 DNA reads TGTGCCAGCAGCTTGGTAGGCAACTACGAGCAGTACTTC. Protein: CASSLVGNYEQYF. V is TRBV5-6 and J is TRBJ2-7; D remains unclear. Per germline, CDR1 SGHDT and CDR2 YYEEEE. V lost 0 bases and J 3 bases, leaving 7 bases between the germline ends. The CDR3 length is 13 residues.

The chain carries TRBV9 and TRBJ1-6; D possibly corresponds to TRBD1 (6 bases). This CDR3 is built from 14 residues. Deletions cut 3 bases from V and 10 bases from J, with 14 bases between. The germline V gene encodes CDR1 SGDLS and CDR2 YYNGEE. This CDR3 reads CASSDPGDASPLHF. In nucleotides, the CDR3 is TGTGCCAGCAGCGACCCAGGGGATGCATCACCCCTCCACTTT.

Turning to this clone: This sample includes further DNA sequences coding for the same CDR3. The V and J genes are TRBV30 and TRBJ1-1, with a possible D match to TRBD1 (5 bases). With 3 bases removed from V and 5 bases from J, the gap between germline ends came to 7 bases. This CDR3 is 11 amino acids long. CDR1 and CDR2 (germline): GTSNPN, SVGIG (reference sequence). CDR3 in amino acids: CAWSWGTEAFF. The DNA of the CDR3 is TGTGCCTGGAGCTGGGGGACTGAAGCTTTCTTT. The whole variable domain, filled in from reference TRBV30 and TRBJ1-1, reads SQTIHQWPATLVQPVGSPLSLECTVEGTSNPNLYWYRQAAGRGLQLLFYSVGIGQISSEVPQNLSASRPQDRQFILSSKKLLLSDSGFYLCAWSWGTEAFFGQGTRLTVV.

This rearrangement joins TRBV30 to TRBJ1-2; 10 nucleotides agree with TRBD1. Germline values: CDR1 GTSNPN, CDR2 SVGIG (reference sequence). The ends lost 6 bases at V and 1 base at J; junction bases unmatched: 2. The CDR3 has 13 residues. For the CDR3, the DNA is TGTGCCTGCCGGGACAGGGGTAACTATGGCTACACCTTC. This translates into CACRDRGNYGYTF.